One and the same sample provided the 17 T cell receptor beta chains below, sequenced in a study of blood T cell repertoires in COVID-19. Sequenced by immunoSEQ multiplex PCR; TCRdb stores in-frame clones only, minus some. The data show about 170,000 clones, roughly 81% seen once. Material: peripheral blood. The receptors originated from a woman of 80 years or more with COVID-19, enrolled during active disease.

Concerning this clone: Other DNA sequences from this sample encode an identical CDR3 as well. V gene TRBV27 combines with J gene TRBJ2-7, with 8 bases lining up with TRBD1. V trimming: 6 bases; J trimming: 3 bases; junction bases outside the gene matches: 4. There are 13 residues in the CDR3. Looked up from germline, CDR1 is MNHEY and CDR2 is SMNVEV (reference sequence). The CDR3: CASRYTGGYEQYF. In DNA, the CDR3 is TGTGCCAGCAGATATACAGGGGGCTACGAGCAGTACTTC.

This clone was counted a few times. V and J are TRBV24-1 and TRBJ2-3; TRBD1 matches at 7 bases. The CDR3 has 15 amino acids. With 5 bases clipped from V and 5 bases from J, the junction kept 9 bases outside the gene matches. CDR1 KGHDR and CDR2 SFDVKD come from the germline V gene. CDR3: CATSGKQGIGDTQYF. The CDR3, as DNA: TGTGCCACCAGTGGTAAACAGGGGATAGGAGATACGCAGTATTTT.

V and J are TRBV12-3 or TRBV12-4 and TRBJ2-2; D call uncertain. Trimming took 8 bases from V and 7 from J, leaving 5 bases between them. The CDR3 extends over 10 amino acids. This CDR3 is CASFYGELFF. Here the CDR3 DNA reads TGTGCCAGCTTTTACGGGGAGCTGTTTTTT.

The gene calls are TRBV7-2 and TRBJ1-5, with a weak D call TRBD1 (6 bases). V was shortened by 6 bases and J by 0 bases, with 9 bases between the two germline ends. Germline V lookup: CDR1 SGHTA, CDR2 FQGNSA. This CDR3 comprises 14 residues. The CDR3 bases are TGTGCCAGCAGAACAGGGCTTAGCAATCAGCCCCAGCATTTT. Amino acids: CASRTGLSNQPQHF. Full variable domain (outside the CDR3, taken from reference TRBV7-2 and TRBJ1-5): GAGVSQSPSNKVTEKGKDVELRCDPISGHTALYWYRQSLGQGLEFLIYFQGNSAPDKSGLPSDRFSAERTGGSVSTLTIQRTQQEDSAVYLCASRTGLSNQPQHFGDGTRLSIL.

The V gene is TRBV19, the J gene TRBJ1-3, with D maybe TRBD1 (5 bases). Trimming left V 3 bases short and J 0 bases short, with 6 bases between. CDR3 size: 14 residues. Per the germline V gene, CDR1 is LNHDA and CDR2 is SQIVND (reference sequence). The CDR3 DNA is TGTGCCAGTAGTATGGGACTCTCTGGAAACACCATATATTTT. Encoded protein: CASSMGLSGNTIYF.

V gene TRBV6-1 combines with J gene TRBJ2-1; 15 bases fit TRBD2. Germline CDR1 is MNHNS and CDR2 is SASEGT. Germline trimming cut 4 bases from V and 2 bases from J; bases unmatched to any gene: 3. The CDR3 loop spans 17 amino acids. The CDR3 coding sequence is TGTGCCAGCAGTGCAGGGACTAGCGGGGGGCCCTACAATGAGCAGTTCTTC. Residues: CASSAGTSGGPYNEQFF.

The CDR3 loop reads CASSWDRVNYGYTF. The CDR3 DNA sequence: TGTGCCAGCAGTTGGGACAGGGTAAACTATGGCTACACCTTC. This chain uses TRBV6-5 with TRBJ1-2, with 9 bases aligning to TRBD1. Germline loops: CDR1 MNHEY, CDR2 SVGAGI. The CDR3 covers 14 residues. V trimming: 4 bases; J trimming: 2 bases; junction bases outside the gene matches: 2.

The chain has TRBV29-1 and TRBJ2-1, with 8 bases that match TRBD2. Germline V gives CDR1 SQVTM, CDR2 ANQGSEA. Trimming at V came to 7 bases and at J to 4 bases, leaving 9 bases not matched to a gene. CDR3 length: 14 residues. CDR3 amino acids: CSADGTRQYNEQFF. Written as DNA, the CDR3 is TGCAGCGCAGACGGGACTAGGCAATACAATGAGCAGTTCTTC.

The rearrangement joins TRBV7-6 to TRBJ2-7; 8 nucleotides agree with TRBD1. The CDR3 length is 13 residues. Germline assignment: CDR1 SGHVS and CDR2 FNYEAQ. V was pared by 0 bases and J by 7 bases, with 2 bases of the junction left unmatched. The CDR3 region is CASSLAGTGEQYF. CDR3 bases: TGTGCCAGCAGCTTAGCGGGGACAGGAGAGCAGTACTTC.

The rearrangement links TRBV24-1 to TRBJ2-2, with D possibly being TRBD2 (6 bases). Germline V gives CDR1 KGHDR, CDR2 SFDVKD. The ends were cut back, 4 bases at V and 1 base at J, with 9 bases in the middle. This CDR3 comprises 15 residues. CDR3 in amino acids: CATSEGTGNTGELFF. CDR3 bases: TGTGCCACCAGTGAAGGGACTGGGAACACCGGGGAGCTGTTTTTT.

The CDR3 reads CASSSDSNYGYTF. The CDR3 region has the DNA TGTGCCAGCAGTTCAGACAGTAACTATGGCTACACCTTC. The rearrangement uses TRBV12-3 or TRBV12-4 and TRBJ1-2, with D perhaps TRBD1 (5 bases). This CDR3 region has 13 residues. Trimming removed 4 bases from V and 1 base from J, with 7 bases in between.

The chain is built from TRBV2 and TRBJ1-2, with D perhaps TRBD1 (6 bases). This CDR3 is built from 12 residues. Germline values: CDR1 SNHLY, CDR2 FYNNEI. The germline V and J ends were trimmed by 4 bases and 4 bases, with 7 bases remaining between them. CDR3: CASSGTVYGYTF. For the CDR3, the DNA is TGTGCCAGCAGTGGGACAGTCTATGGCTACACCTTC. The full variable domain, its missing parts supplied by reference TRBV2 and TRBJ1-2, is EPEVTQTPSHQVTQMGQEVILRCVPISNHLYFYWYRQILGQKVEFLVSFYNNEISEKSEIFDDQFSVERPDGSNFTLKIRSTKLEDSAMYFCASSGTVYGYTFGSGTRLTVV.

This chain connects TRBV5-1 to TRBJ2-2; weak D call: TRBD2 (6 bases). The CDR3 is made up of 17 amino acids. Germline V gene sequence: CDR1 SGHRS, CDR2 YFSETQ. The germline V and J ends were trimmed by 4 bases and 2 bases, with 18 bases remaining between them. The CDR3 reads CASSRRGAGPNTGELFF. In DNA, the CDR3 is TGCGCCAGCAGCCGTCGGGGAGCGGGCCCTAACACCGGGGAGCTGTTTTTT.

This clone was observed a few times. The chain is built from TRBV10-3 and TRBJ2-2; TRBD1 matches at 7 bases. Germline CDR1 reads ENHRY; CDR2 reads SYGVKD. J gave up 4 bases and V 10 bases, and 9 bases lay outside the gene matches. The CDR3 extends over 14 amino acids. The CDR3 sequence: CATRPGQFTGELFF. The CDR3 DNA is TGTGCCACAAGACCGGGACAGTTCACCGGGGAGCTGTTTTTT.

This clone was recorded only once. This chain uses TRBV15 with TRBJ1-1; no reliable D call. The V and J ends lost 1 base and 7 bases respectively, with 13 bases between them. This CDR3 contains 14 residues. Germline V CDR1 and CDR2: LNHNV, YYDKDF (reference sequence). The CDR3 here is CATSRATRDNEAFF. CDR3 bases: TGTGCCACCAGCAGAGCGACCAGAGACAATGAAGCTTTCTTT.

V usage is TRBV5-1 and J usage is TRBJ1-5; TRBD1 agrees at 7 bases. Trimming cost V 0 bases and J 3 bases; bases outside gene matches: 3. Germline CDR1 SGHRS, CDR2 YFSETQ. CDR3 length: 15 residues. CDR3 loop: CASSLGDRFNQPQHF. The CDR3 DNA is TGCGCCAGCAGCTTGGGGGACAGATTCAATCAGCCCCAGCATTTT.

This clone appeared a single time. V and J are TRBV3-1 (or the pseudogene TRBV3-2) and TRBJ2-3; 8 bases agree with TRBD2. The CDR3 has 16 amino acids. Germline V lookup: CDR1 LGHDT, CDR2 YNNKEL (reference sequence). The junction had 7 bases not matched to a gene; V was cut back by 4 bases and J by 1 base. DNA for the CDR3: TGTGCCAGCAGCCGAGTGTTTAGCGGGGGCACAGATACGCAGTATTTT. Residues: CASSRVFSGGTDTQYF.